This T cell receptor (beta chain) was sequenced during a study of vaccination and CD4 T cells after COVID-19. Study details: Samples after vaccination came a median approximately 70 days past dose two, ranging 14 to 241.

Sequenced with the Oncomine TCR Beta short-read assay was DNA taken from cultured CD4+ T cells. Researchers extracted genomic DNA from CD4+ T cells that had been cultured. MiXCR was run by TCRdb on the PCR reads, yielding one entry per CDR3 protein. The table includes about 18,000 distinct CDR3 sequences, about 39% detected once. Germline assignment: CDR1 DFQATT and CDR2 SNEGSKA (reference sequence). CDR3 length: 16 amino acids. The V and J ends lost 2 bases and 4 bases respectively, with 19 bases between them. The treatment was: roughly 10-day PBMC culture with coronavirus spike peptide pools or control peptides (ViraFEST assay). Dates of positive PCR ran from March to December 2020, before US Alpha, Beta and Delta variants. Turning to this clonotype: Its cognate antigen is unknown.

J is TRBJ2-3 and V is TRBV20-1; tentative D call: TRBD2 (6 bases). The clonotype was recovered from a human donor who had recovered from COVID-19. Sample: CD4+ T cells from blood, cultured in vitro. CDR3 DNA sequence: TGCAGTGCTAGAATAGGCGGGATCAGTTTCGCAGATACGCAGTATTTT. Translated, it gives CSARIGGISFADTQYF.